This TCR beta chain is from a study of T-cell reconstitution after alpha-beta-depleted transplantation in children. Whole-study results and caveats: Reportedly, only several hundred clones from non-depleted graft cells drove alpha-beta T-cell counts at about two months. The study traced high day-60 TCRbeta diversity in some patients to surviving recipient T cells and thymic progenitors. The authors attributed T-cell counts and diversity one year after transplant mostly to newly produced T cells.

A library of TCRbeta sequences, prepared with unique molecular identifiers, was generated. TCRdb redid the calling of the PCR reads with MiXCR, one entry per CDR3 protein. This table has about 98,000 distinct CDR3 sequences, over 6% appearing once. This clonotype was detected many times. The antigen remains unidentified. This CDR3 spans 11 amino acids. Per germline, CDR1 SQVTM and CDR2 ANQGSEA. Specimen: PBMCs, collected before TCRalphabeta/CD19-depleted stem cell transplant. This clonotype was obtained from a boy aged 2 to 9 with acute lymphoblastic leukemia, due to receive a stem cell transplant. V usage is TRBV29-1 and J usage is TRBJ1-1; no clear D. This CDR3 reads CAGRERTEAFF. As DNA, the CDR3 is TGCGCCGGGAGGGAAAGGACTGAAGCTTTCTTT.